Listed below are T cell receptor beta chains from one sample, sequenced in a study of OX40 agonist ivuxolimab in advanced cancers. Sequenced by immunoSEQ multiplex PCR; TCRdb stores in-frame clones only, minus some. The profile shows some 19,000 clones, 65% to 70% of them singletons. The starting material was CD4+ or CD8+ T cells sorted from blood, obtained in a trial of the OX40 agonist ivuxolimab. These receptors all stem from an adult with an advanced solid tumor such as melanoma, head and neck, liver or kidney cancer. Each CDR3 is given with its conserved first and last residue. The order of the fields is J gene, D gene, clone size, V gene, CDR3 DNA, CDR3 protein. The D gene is left open where the match is weak. Size is omitted from some rows. Given values are once, few, many or a class for expanded clones.

j_call: TRBJ2-3; d_call: NA; clone_size: NA; v_call: TRBV5-4; cdr3_nt: TGTGCCAGCAGCGTGGGGGGTGTGGGTACAGATACGCAGTATTTT; cdr3_aa: CASSVGGVGTDTQYF
j_call: TRBJ2-1; d_call: TRBD1; clone_size: NA; v_call: TRBV9; cdr3_nt: TGTGCCAGCAGCCCCCGGACAGGGGGTTCCTACAATGAGCAGTTCTTC; cdr3_aa: CASSPRTGGSYNEQFF
j_call: TRBJ2-7; d_call: NA; clone_size: NA; v_call: TRBV11-3; cdr3_nt: TGTGCCAGCAGTTACAGACAAGGGCGAGATTACGAGCAGTACTTC; cdr3_aa: CASSYRQGRDYEQYF
j_call: TRBJ2-7; d_call: NA; clone_size: few; v_call: TRBV5-6; cdr3_nt: TGTGCCAGCAGCTTAGCGGACTACGAGCAGTACTTC; cdr3_aa: CASSLADYEQYF
j_call: TRBJ2-3; d_call: NA; clone_size: NA; v_call: TRBV6-6; cdr3_nt: TGTGCCAGCATGGACAGCACAGATACGCAGTATTTT; cdr3_aa: CASMDSTDTQYF
j_call: TRBJ2-7; d_call: NA; clone_size: NA; v_call: TRBV7-9; cdr3_nt: TGTGCCAGCAGCTTGGACACATACGAGCAGTACTTC; cdr3_aa: CASSLDTYEQYF
j_call: TRBJ2-7; d_call: NA; clone_size: NA; v_call: TRBV5-1; cdr3_nt: TGCGCCAGCAGCTTGACAACTCCCTCCTACGAGCAGTACTTC; cdr3_aa: CASSLTTPSYEQYF
j_call: TRBJ2-7; d_call: NA; clone_size: once; v_call: TRBV6-6; cdr3_nt: TGTGCCAGCAGTTCCACCGGGACCTCCGGCAACTACGAGCAGTACTTC; cdr3_aa: CASSSTGTSGNYEQYF
j_call: TRBJ2-2; d_call: NA; clone_size: NA; v_call: TRBV11-2; cdr3_nt: TGTGCCAGCAGCCCCGGGGGTCCTTTAACCGGGGAGCTGTTTTTT; cdr3_aa: CASSPGGPLTGELFF
j_call: TRBJ2-1; d_call: TRBD2; clone_size: NA; v_call: TRBV7-8; cdr3_nt: TGTGCCAGCAGCGTTAGCGGGAGGCCCCACAATGAGCAGTTCTTC; cdr3_aa: CASSVSGRPHNEQFF
j_call: TRBJ1-5; d_call: TRBD1; clone_size: NA; v_call: TRBV19; cdr3_nt: TGTGCCAGTAGTCCCGGGACAGACGGGGAACAGCCCCAGCATTTT; cdr3_aa: CASSPGTDGEQPQHF
j_call: TRBJ2-2; d_call: NA; clone_size: NA; v_call: TRBV4-1; cdr3_nt: TGCGCCAGCAGCCACCTTTTCCACGGGGAGCTGTTTTTT; cdr3_aa: CASSHLFHGELFF
j_call: TRBJ2-7; d_call: NA; clone_size: once; v_call: TRBV6-1; cdr3_nt: TGTGCCAGCTTCGGGGGTCCATGGGAGCAGTACTTC; cdr3_aa: CASFGGPWEQYF
j_call: TRBJ1-1; d_call: TRBD1; clone_size: NA; v_call: TRBV19; cdr3_nt: TGTGCCAGTTGGGACAGGGGGCTCACTGAAGCTTTCTTT; cdr3_aa: CASWDRGLTEAFF
j_call: TRBJ1-4; d_call: NA; clone_size: NA; v_call: TRBV27; cdr3_nt: TGTGCCAGCAGTCCCGTGGGTTTAGAAAAACTGTTTTTT; cdr3_aa: CASSPVGLEKLFF
j_call: TRBJ2-1; d_call: NA; clone_size: NA; v_call: TRBV29-1; cdr3_nt: TGCAGCGTTGAAGAGGGTGAGCAGTTCTTC; cdr3_aa: CSVEEGEQFF
j_call: TRBJ1-1; d_call: NA; clone_size: NA; v_call: TRBV18; cdr3_nt: TGTGCCAGCTCACCACCGCCGGATATGATGGTGACTGAAGCTTTCTTT; cdr3_aa: CASSPPPDMMVTEAFF
j_call: TRBJ2-1; d_call: NA; clone_size: NA; v_call: TRBV11-2; cdr3_nt: TGTGCCAGCAGCTTACATGAGCAGTTCTTC; cdr3_aa: CASSLHEQFF
j_call: TRBJ2-2; d_call: TRBD2; clone_size: NA; v_call: TRBV5-1; cdr3_nt: TGCGCCAGCAGCTTAACTAGCGGGCTCACCGGGGAGCTGTTTTTT; cdr3_aa: CASSLTSGLTGELFF
j_call: TRBJ2-5; d_call: TRBD2; clone_size: NA; v_call: TRBV7-8; cdr3_nt: TGTGCCAGCAGCTTTTCCCTAGCGGGAGTTGTTTTGGAGACCCAGTACTTC; cdr3_aa: CASSFSLAGVVLETQYF
j_call: TRBJ1-4; d_call: NA; clone_size: NA; v_call: TRBV4-3; cdr3_nt: TGCGCCAGCAGCCCCCTCGGTGGTCATGAAAAACTGTTTTTT; cdr3_aa: CASSPLGGHEKLFF
j_call: TRBJ1-1; d_call: NA; clone_size: NA; v_call: TRBV5-6; cdr3_nt: TGTGCCAGCAGCTTGGTGAACACTGAAGCTTTCTTT; cdr3_aa: CASSLVNTEAFF
j_call: TRBJ2-2; d_call: NA; clone_size: NA; v_call: TRBV28; cdr3_nt: TGTGCCAGCAGTTTTATCGGGGGGAACACCGGGGAGCTGTTTTTT; cdr3_aa: CASSFIGGNTGELFF
j_call: TRBJ1-6; d_call: NA; clone_size: NA; v_call: TRBV6-5; cdr3_nt: TGTGCCAGCAGCCCCGGGGGATGGTCACCCCTCCACTTT; cdr3_aa: CASSPGGWSPLHF
j_call: TRBJ2-2; d_call: NA; clone_size: NA; v_call: TRBV5-5; cdr3_nt: TGTGCCAGCAGCCAAACCCCCAGAGGGTCGAGCACCGGGGAGCTGTTTTTT; cdr3_aa: CASSQTPRGSSTGELFF
j_call: TRBJ1-6; d_call: NA; clone_size: NA; v_call: TRBV4-2; cdr3_nt: TGTGCCAGCAGCCAAGATAGAGGTTATTCACCCCTCCACTTT; cdr3_aa: CASSQDRGYSPLHF
j_call: TRBJ2-2; d_call: NA; clone_size: few; v_call: TRBV9; cdr3_nt: TGTGCCAGCAGCGTAGTTTCTCGGACCGGGGAGCTGTTTTTT; cdr3_aa: CASSVVSRTGELFF
j_call: TRBJ2-7; d_call: TRBD1; clone_size: NA; v_call: TRBV27; cdr3_nt: TGTGCCAGCAGCCGGACAGGGACCTCCTACGAGCAGTACTTC; cdr3_aa: CASSRTGTSYEQYF
j_call: TRBJ1-2; d_call: NA; clone_size: NA; v_call: TRBV28; cdr3_nt: TGTGCCAGCAGTTTATTGGGCTACTATGGCTACACCTTC; cdr3_aa: CASSLLGYYGYTF
j_call: TRBJ2-7; d_call: NA; clone_size: NA; v_call: TRBV7-6; cdr3_nt: TGTGCCAGCAGCCCGACGGACGGATACGAGCAGTACTTC; cdr3_aa: CASSPTDGYEQYF
j_call: TRBJ1-1; d_call: TRBD1; clone_size: NA; v_call: TRBV6-6; cdr3_nt: TGTGCCAGCAGTCAAATGGGACAGCAACCTGAAGCTTTCTTT; cdr3_aa: CASSQMGQQPEAFF
j_call: TRBJ2-7; d_call: NA; clone_size: NA; v_call: TRBV6-1; cdr3_nt: TGTGCCACCAGTAGTGTAGGCTCATACGAGCAGTACTTC; cdr3_aa: CATSSVGSYEQYF
j_call: TRBJ2-1; d_call: TRBD2; clone_size: few; v_call: TRBV28; cdr3_nt: TGTGCCAGCAGCCCGAGAGGACTAGCGGGAGTGCGGGTTTACAATGAGCAGTTCTTC; cdr3_aa: CASSPRGLAGVRVYNEQFF
j_call: TRBJ2-7; d_call: TRBD2; clone_size: NA; v_call: TRBV7-9; cdr3_nt: TGTGCCAGCAGCCAAACTAGCGGGAGCGAAGAGCAGTACTTC; cdr3_aa: CASSQTSGSEEQYF
j_call: TRBJ2-3; d_call: TRBD2; clone_size: few; v_call: TRBV18; cdr3_nt: TGTGCCAGCTCACCAGGGGCGGGAGGGCCGGATACGCAGTATTTT; cdr3_aa: CASSPGAGGPDTQYF